The present TCR beta chain was sequenced within a study of cytomegalovirus exposure and HLA in healthy donors. Study results and caveats: Reports showed the classifier diagnosing cytomegalovirus status with high specificity and sensitivity. Likely technical artifact: a cluster of highly shared sequence variants. In a later analysis, TCR beta V- and J-gene trimming was associated with a missense DCLRE1C variant.

It was with 60 Vbeta and 13 Jbeta primers that the PCR ran. The assay was immunoSEQ multiplex PCR, and TCRdb's table has in-frame clones only and misses some. The table records approximately 150,000 clones, roughly 80% of them present only once. About this clone itself: The target antigen is unknown.

This receptor was identified in a male donor in good health and CMV-seronegative. The source material was PBMCs.

In DNA form, the CDR3 reads TGTGCCAGCAGCTTGGGCAGGGAGGGCACCGGGGAGCTGTTTTTT. It encodes CASSLGREGTGELFF. The genes are TRBV5-4 and TRBJ2-2; 7 bases fit TRBD2. Per germline, CDR1 SGHNT and CDR2 YYREEE (reference sequence). With 0 bases clipped from V and 4 bases from J, the junction kept 3 bases outside the gene matches. The CDR3 length is 15 residues. The full variable domain, completed using reference TRBV5-4 and TRBJ2-2, is ETGVTQSPTHLIKTRGQQVTLRCSSQSGHNTVSWYQQALGQGPQFIFQYYREEENGRGNFPPRFSGLQFPNYSSELNVNALELDDSALYLCASSLGREGTGELFFGEGSRLTVL.